The clone carrying this TCR beta chain was seen a single time. Its target is not known. This table comes from immunoSEQ multiplex PCR, and its TCRdb copy is limited to in-frame clones, with some not included. The repertoire has tens of thousands of clones, about nine tenths of them found once; the top ten carry under 30%. The CDR3 is 12 amino acids. V shed 5 bases and J shed 6 bases, with 10 bases lying between them. CDR1 is LGHNA, CDR2 YSLEER, per germline. This record comes from a study of T cell responses to AZD1222 COVID-19 vaccine. Study results and caveats: Researchers report vaccine-associated CD4 TCRs spanning spike, with dominance at 160-218 and 743-854. White British donors predominated, females outnumbered males, and clonal diversity was possibly underestimated. Spike-specific TCRs gained breadth and depth after people received two AZD1222 doses.

Source: peripheral blood, taken on day 0 of AZD1222 vaccination. The receptor comes from an adult in good health. The chain combines TRBV4-3 with TRBJ1-1; D may be TRBD1 (6 bases). This chain's CDR3 is CASSGRTAEAFF. In DNA, the CDR3 is TGCGCCAGCAGCGGCCGGACAGCTGAAGCTTTCTTT.